This T cell receptor (beta chain) was profiled in a study of a mutant IDH1 vaccine in newly diagnosed glioma (dated by TCRdb to the early 2020s). About the investigation overall: Of the 30 to 35 treated patients, approximately 60% were male and about 40% were female, and a mean age of roughly 40 years was recorded. Longitudinal TCRB deep sequencing was performed for 20 to 25 treated patients wherever samples were available for exploratory analyses. Peripheral blood was collected at six visits: V03 (baseline), V05, V07, V10, V12 and V13. Prior to enrollment, standard therapy consisting of radiotherapy alone, temozolomide alone, or radiochemotherapy with temozolomide had been administered to patients, with the combination being received by most patients.

Explained via the paper, the time point label denotes: baseline, week 1 (first vaccination visit). The sample's treatment or condition, from its label and the paper: pre-vaccination baseline after standard-of-care therapy. Donors had newly diagnosed WHO grade 3 or 4 IDH1-mutant astrocytomas with loss of nuclear ATRX. The samples were drawn from NOA16, a multicentre, single-arm, open-label phase I trial in Germany that tested a mutant IDH1 peptide vaccine in humans for the first time. Blood drawn at visit V03 was used as the baseline sample for immunogenicity testing. Genomic DNA for TCRB sequencing was extracted from EDTA blood using the DNeasy Blood and Tissue Kit. The library was obtained by the immunoSEQ multiplex PCR assay. Rearranged TCR beta chain sequences were amplified with the hsTCRB Kit following the manufacturer's protocol. Sequencing of TCRB libraries was carried out on an Illumina MiSeq. Regarding the original processing steps: The kit vendor's proprietary platform handled demultiplexing, trimming and gene mapping. This immuneACCESS table, as held by TCRdb, lists in-frame sequences with V and J called but not all clones. Of the missing ones, under half trace to an unresolved V gene in checked studies; the others have no known cause. V and J calls and clone size are as listed in that table; D and trimming were resolved from the DNA. In all, the sample holds approximately 100,000 clones, and 80% to 90% of those were seen once. The biggest ten clones account for around 0.6% of the sample.

Note on this clone: Its cognate antigen has yet to be identified. Base qualities are not recorded, but no much larger clone differs from it by a single base.

Study-wide conclusions, independent of this receptor: According to the authors, sample limitations meant that analyses of patient blood samples could not be reproduced. Selection of PBMC samples for TCRB deep sequencing was based on availability. Across multiple MHC alleles, vaccine-induced immune responses were seen in approximately 93% of patients. Pseudoprogression appeared unrelated to alterations in the top peripheral T cell clonotypes detected by TCRB sequencing.

Taken from the germline V gene, the CDR1 and CDR2 loops are MNHNS and SASEGT. Compared with germline, V lacks 6 bases and J lacks 6 bases; bases without a gene match: 6. The CDR3 contains 14 residues, cysteine and phenylalanine counted. Left in the record is the CDR3 DNA by itself, 42 bases read in frame from the first base. The sequence is built from TRBV6-1 and TRBJ1-5, and 9 junction bases match TRBD1. Sequencing used PBMCs, obtained from a glioma patient treated with radiotherapy, temozolomide or both. The sequence was obtained from a woman aged 45-65 years with glioma. The nucleotides are TGTGCCAGCAGGCTGACAGGGGGTGGTCAGCCCCAGCATTTT. The encoded protein is CASRLTGGGQPQHF.